The clone carrying this T cell receptor (beta chain) was counted a few times. Its antigen is unknown. This record belongs to a study of beta chain features in type 1 diabetes. Findings of the study overall: cDNA-based sequencing might over-represent cells highly expressing TCR.

Germline-derived CDR1 and CDR2 are SGHTA and FQGNSA. Trimming removed 3 bases from V and 1 base from J, with 15 bases in between. This CDR3 is built from 16 residues. In total, each donor contributed a single heparinised blood draw that averaged about 110 mL. The whole isolated RNA underwent reverse transcription, so sequencing captured expressed TCRB transcripts. Approximately 3.6 million reads was the average for naive, central memory and regulatory T cell samples. Generated by immunoSEQ multiplex PCR, the TCRdb table keeps only in-frame clones and is missing some. The data contain approximately 400,000 clones, about 14% of them singletons.

The sequencing sample was made of naive CD4+ T cells from blood. V usage is TRBV7-2 and J usage is TRBJ1-1; tentatively, D is TRBD1 (6 bases). The sequence was collected from a woman aged 18-35 years in good health. The DNA of the CDR3 is TGTGCCAGCAGCTTTCCTGGACAGACCTCGAACACTGAAGCTTTCTTT. Translating it yields CASSFPGQTSNTEAFF.